This T cell receptor beta chain comes out of a study of Ad26.COV2.S vaccination and SARS-CoV-2 variants. TCRdb's copy holds only in-frame clones and misses some; the assay was immunoSEQ multiplex PCR. This table has 100,000 or so clones, less than 85% appearing once. The study's findings and limits: Non-spike TCR breadth did not differ much between vaccine and placebo recipients. TCR breadth and depth estimates may have understated total T cell responses. Substantial response breadth was reportedly seen for spike-specific CD8+ and CD4+ T cells after vaccination.

Details on this clone: Antigen specificity is unknown.

The CDR3 sequence is 17 residues long. The trim removed 3 bases at V and 0 bases at J, leaving 4 bases unmatched. The germline CDR1 and CDR2 sequences are SGHRS and YFSETQ. The origin of this receptor is a human donor who had recovered from COVID-19. V usage is TRBV5-1 and J usage is TRBJ2-6, with 9 bases fitting TRBD1. Material: peripheral blood, obtained after recovery from COVID-19. DNA of the CDR3: TGCGCCAGCAGCTCGGGACAGGGAGTCTCTGGGGCCAACGTCCTGACTTTC. Protein product: CASSSGQGVSGANVLTF.